This TCR beta chain is drawn from a study of T cells in Graves' hyperthyroidism and ophthalmopathy. Study as a whole: Peripheral blood was acquired at first diagnosis, ahead of any therapy whatsoever. Regarding the study as a whole: Model output signaled ophthalmopathy a median roughly 6.5 months ahead of onset. Among clonotypes expanded in thyroid above 0.001, most were also found in blood.

The sample holds many counts of this clonotype. The antigen remains unidentified. Amplification yielded TCR beta CDR3 regions, with RNA transcripts as the source. When the TCR CDR3 underwent first-round RT-PCR, the HTBI primer set was used. One entry per CDR3 protein, called by TCRdb with MiXCR from the multiplex PCR reads. Of under 700,000 distinct CDR3 sequences listed, around 17% are singletons. Any patient presenting with uncontrolled infection, other autoimmune disease, pregnancy or lactation was left out. This receptor was identified in a young woman with Graves' hyperthyroidism. Sample: blood.

The chain's CDR3 is CSARDRDRASYEQYF. For the CDR3, the DNA is TGCAGTGCTAGAGACCGGGACAGGGCCTCCTACGAGCAGTACTTC. The chain links TRBV20-1 to TRBJ2-7; TRBD1 aligns across 9 bases. V dropped 0 bases and J dropped 0; count of bases not matched to a gene: 3. Germline CDR1 reads DFQATT; CDR2 reads SNEGSKA (reference sequence). The CDR3 totals 15 residues.